This TCR beta chain appears in the sequencing data of a study of T cell repertoires in cytomegalovirus infection (dated by TCRdb to the late 2010s). At the level of the whole study: Recently identified HLA-C-restricted CMV epitopes, whose presentation resists viral immunomodulation, were targeted by peptide stimulations together with well-studied HLA-B-restricted epitopes. The HLA type of each donor mattered for the analysis, because public TCR beta signatures pointed to carriage of CMV infection along with the matching HLA type.

A few counts support this clonotype. Which antigen it targets is not known. No quality values exist for individual bases; no much larger clone is one base distant. Study-level results and caveats: Cumulative frequency of public TCR beta family members discriminated carriers of CMV infection plus the relevant HLA type in this cohort and an independent approximately 350-donor cohort. The ex vivo response was dominated by HLA-C-restricted CMV-specific TCR beta clonotypes, which also provided the single most frequent clonotype in two of eight donors.

Per the germline V gene, SGHTA is the CDR1 and FQGNSA is the CDR2. Deletion took 4 bases off V and 9 bases off J, with a span of 19 bases between the germline ends. The CDR3 covers 15 residues, taking in both the cysteine and the phenylalanine. CDR3 DNA only is kept here, 45 bases in frame from base 1. This sample was sequenced with an Illumina HiSeq 1500. TCRdb reprocessed the public reads (quality trimming at Q25 with fastp, clone calling with MiXCR) and kept in-frame beta chains. Records with the same CDR3 protein are collapsed into one entry carrying the most frequent genes and DNA. This sample lists hundreds of thousands of distinct CDR3 sequences; approximately 40% were detected once. The top ten constitute 35% to 50% of the sample. Taken with the paper, the label for treatment or condition translates to: in vitro stimulation with specific CMV peptide epitopes to enrich CMV-specific T cells.

This specimen was cultured PBMCs, taken from culture after CMV antigen stimulation. The sequence links TRBV7-2 to TRBJ2-1, with a weak D call of TRBD2 (7 bases match). The receptor's source is a human donor in good health (CMV status not recorded). Some clones in this sample may be carry-over from other donors' samples. The nucleotide sequence reads as follows: TGTGCCAGCAGCTCTAGCGGTCCTCCCAGGGGTGAGCAGTTCTTC. This translates into CASSSSGPPRGEQFF.